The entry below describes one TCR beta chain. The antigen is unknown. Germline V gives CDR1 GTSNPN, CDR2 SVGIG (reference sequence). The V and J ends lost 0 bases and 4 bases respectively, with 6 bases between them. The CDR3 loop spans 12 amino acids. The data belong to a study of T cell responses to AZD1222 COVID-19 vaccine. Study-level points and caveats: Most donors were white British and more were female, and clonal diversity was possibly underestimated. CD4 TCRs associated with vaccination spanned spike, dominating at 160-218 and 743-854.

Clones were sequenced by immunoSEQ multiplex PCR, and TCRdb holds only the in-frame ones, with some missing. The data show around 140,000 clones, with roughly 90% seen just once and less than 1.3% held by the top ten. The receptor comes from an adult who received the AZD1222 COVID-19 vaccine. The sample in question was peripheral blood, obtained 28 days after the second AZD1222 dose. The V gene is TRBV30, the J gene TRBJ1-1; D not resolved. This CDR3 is CAWSVRSTEAFF. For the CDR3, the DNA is TGTGCCTGGAGTGTACGGAGCACTGAAGCTTTCTTT.